The 5 T cell receptor beta chains below come from one sample, sequenced in a study of blood T cell repertoires in COVID-19. Using immunoSEQ multiplex PCR, the repertoire was profiled, and TCRdb retains in-frame clones only, with some absent. The sample includes fewer than 110,000 clones, 80% to 90% seen only once; the top ten take approximately 3.6%. Source material: peripheral blood. These receptors all come from a woman in her sixties or seventies with acute or convalescent COVID-19.

The table lists this clone with a few counts. The chain recombines TRBV7-8 with TRBJ2-1; 10 bases match TRBD2. CDR1 and CDR2 (germline): SGHVS, FQNEAQ. With V trimmed by 1 base and J by 0 bases, 9 bases remained unmatched. The length of the CDR3 is 19 residues. The CDR3 nucleotides read TGTGCCAGCAGCTTAGTTTGGCTAGCGGGAGCTAGCTCCTACAATGAGCAGTTCTTC. Translating it yields CASSLVWLAGASSYNEQFF.

The rearrangement uses TRBV27 and TRBJ2-3, with 9 bases lining up with TRBD2. The CDR3 length is 16 residues. The V segment lost 3 bases and the J segment 2 bases; nucleotides outside the gene matches: 6. Germline V lookup: CDR1 MNHEY, CDR2 SMNVEV (reference sequence). Here the CDR3 DNA reads TGTGCCAGCAGTTTTAATCTAGCGGGAAACACAGATACGCAGTATTTT. It encodes CASSFNLAGNTDTQYF.

The V and J genes are TRBV27 and TRBJ1-1; D not certain. Germline CDR1 is MNHEY and CDR2 is SMNVEV (reference sequence). CDR3 length: 16 residues. V was trimmed by 1 base and J by 2 bases, leaving 14 bases between them. DNA for the CDR3: TGTGCCAGCAGTTTATTTCCTCGCGGCGTCAACACTGAAGCTTTCTTT. This translates into CASSLFPRGVNTEAFF.

The chain has TRBV14 and TRBJ1-3; D is unresolved. This CDR3 region has 15 residues. The V and J ends lost 7 bases and 4 bases respectively, with 17 bases between them. The germline V gene has CDR1 SGHDN and CDR2 FVKESK. CDR3 nucleotides: TGTGCCAGCACCTTAGGGAGGGCTGACGGAAACACCATATATTTT. Translating gives CASTLGRADGNTIYF.

The J gene is TRBJ2-1, the V gene TRBV6-5; 10 bases fit TRBD2. CDR1 is MNHEY and CDR2 is SVGAGI in the germline V gene. The CDR3 contains 13 residues. The junction had 5 bases not matched to a gene; V was cut back by 10 bases and J by 5 bases. The CDR3 DNA is TGTGCCACCGGGACTAGCGCGAACAATGAGCAGTTCTTC. Protein sequence: CATGTSANNEQFF.